This T cell receptor (beta chain) was identified during a study of CD4 T cells in relation to SARS-CoV-2 and coronaviruses. Study-level results: This crossreactivity analysis covered spike protein alone, no other viral proteins.

Germline V gives CDR1 SGHRS, CDR2 YFSETQ. Trimming pared 7 bases from V and 0 bases from J, leaving 8 bases between. The CDR3 consists of 14 residues. This clone was seen only a few times. No antigen is known for it. TCRdb's copy holds only in-frame clones and misses some; the assay was immunoSEQ multiplex PCR. The sample holds 20,000 or so clones, around 80% seen once. CD4+ T cells from unexposed donors were obtained before the COVID-19 pandemic (2011-2018). Isolation of CD4+ T cells took place after about 9 days in culture. The chain joins TRBV5-1 to TRBJ2-6; D call uncertain. Sequencing was performed on CD4+ T cells from PBMCs, cultured in vitro. The clonotype comes from a human donor in good health. Here the CDR3 reads CASFGPSGANVLTF. The CDR3 DNA follows: TGCGCCAGCTTTGGCCCCTCTGGGGCCAACGTCCTGACTTTC.